What follows are 15 T cell receptor beta chains derived from one specimen sequenced in a study of blood T cell repertoires in COVID-19. The table came from immunoSEQ multiplex PCR; TCRdb's copy has only in-frame clones and leaves some out. Here the sample spans 110,000 or so clones, over 75% being singletons. Material: peripheral blood. These receptors originate from a human donor in a cohort sampled during active COVID-19.

This chain joins TRBV6-4 and TRBJ1-6; D might be TRBD1 (5 bases). Trimming stripped 2 bases from V and 7 bases from J, with 9 bases between. This CDR3 has 14 amino acids. Germline V CDR1 and CDR2: MRHNA, SNTAGT. The CDR3 region is CASSDGAINSPLHF. CDR3 bases: TGTGCCAGCAGTGACGGGGCCATAAATTCACCCCTCCACTTT.

The chain combines TRBV10-3 with TRBJ2-7; 9 bases fit TRBD1. J gave up 2 bases and V 5 bases, and 4 bases lay outside the gene matches. The CDR3 is 14 residues long. Germline values: CDR1 ENHRY, CDR2 SYGVKD. CDR3 sequence (DNA): TGTGCCATCAGTCTCGGACAGGGGACCTACGAGCAGTACTTC. It codes for CAISLGQGTYEQYF.

This chain connects TRBV3-1 (or the pseudogene TRBV3-2) to TRBJ2-3, with 13 bases lining up with TRBD2. The length of the CDR3 is 16 residues. V lost 4 bases to trimming and J lost 4 bases; unmatched junction nucleotides: 5. Germline V CDR1 and CDR2: LGHDT, YNNKEL (reference sequence). The DNA of the CDR3 is TGTGCCAGCAGCCCAGGGACTAGCGGGGTCGCAGATACGCAGTATTTT. Amino acid sequence: CASSPGTSGVADTQYF.

The table lists this clone with a count of one. The chain has TRBV16 and TRBJ1-1; no clear D. The CDR3 is made up of 14 amino acids. Germline V gene data show CDR1 as KGHSY and CDR2 as FQNENV. V was shortened by 3 bases and J by 4 bases, with 12 bases between the two germline ends. CDR3 nucleotides: TGTGCCAGCAGCCAGTCCGGTCCAAGCACTGAAGCTTTCTTT. It translates to CASSQSGPSTEAFF.

Here the CDR3 reads CASSVGIAANTGELFF. In DNA, the CDR3 is TGCGCCAGCAGCGTGGGGATAGCGGCGAACACCGGGGAGCTGTTTTTT. This chain uses TRBV5-1 with TRBJ2-2, with a weak D call TRBD2 (6 bases). The CDR3 has 16 residues. V shed 4 bases and J shed 0 bases, with 13 bases lying between them. Germline CDR1 is SGHRS and CDR2 is YFSETQ. Full variable domain (rest looked up from reference TRBV5-1 and TRBJ2-2): KAGVTQTPRYLIKTRGQQVTLSCSPISGHRSVSWYQQTPGQGLQFLFEYFSETQRNKGNFPGRFSGRQFSNSRSEMNVSTLELGDSALYLCASSVGIAANTGELFFGEGSRLTVL.

V is TRBV7-8 and J is TRBJ1-3, with TRBD1 identical over 8 bases. With V trimmed by 3 bases and J by 0 bases, 4 bases remained unmatched. This CDR3 region has 16 residues. Germline-derived CDR1 and CDR2 are SGHVS and FQNEAQ. CDR3 sequence: CASSLGTGASGNTIYF. The CDR3 coding sequence is TGTGCCAGCAGCTTGGGGACAGGAGCCTCTGGAAACACCATATATTTT.

This chain uses TRBV7-2 with TRBJ2-1, with TRBD2 as a possible D gene (6 bases). Trimming removed 4 bases at V and 4 bases at J, with 26 bases between. CDR3 length: 19 amino acids. Germline CDR1 reads SGHTA; CDR2 reads FQGNSA. CDR3 loop: CASSSPGLNWGNRYNEQFF. The CDR3 nucleotides read TGTGCCAGCAGCTCACCGGGACTCAATTGGGGGAACCGATACAATGAGCAGTTCTTC.

J is TRBJ1-1 and V is TRBV5-1; 11 bases fit TRBD1. The germline V gene has CDR1 SGHRS and CDR2 YFSETQ. V was pared by 0 bases and J by 5 bases, with 12 bases of the junction left unmatched. The CDR3 runs 18 residues. The CDR3, as DNA: TGCGCCAGCAGCTTGGAGCTCACCGGGACAGGGGGATATACTGAAGCTTTCTTT. Protein product: CASSLELTGTGGYTEAFF.

This chain uses TRBV2 with TRBJ2-1; a weak D match, TRBD2 (6 bases). The CDR3 consists of 12 residues. In germline, CDR1 is SNHLY, CDR2 FYNNEI. Between the trimmed V and J ends, which lost 6 bases and 7 bases, there was a span of 10 bases. CDR3 nucleotide sequence: TGTGCCAGCAGGAGGAGGGCGAATGAGCAGTTCTTC. Translating it yields CASRRRANEQFF.

The chain carries TRBV19 and TRBJ1-4; a weak D match, TRBD1 (5 bases). V lost 3 bases and J lost 0, with 5 bases in between. The germline V gene encodes CDR1 LNHDA and CDR2 SQIVND (reference sequence). This CDR3 has 14 residues. The CDR3 sequence is CASSMTATNEKLFF. In DNA, the CDR3 is TGTGCCAGTAGTATGACAGCAACTAATGAAAAACTGTTTTTT. Combining the CDR3 with reference TRBV19 and TRBJ1-4 gives the whole variable domain DGGITQSPKYLFRKEGQNVTLSCEQNLNHDAMYWYRQDPGQGLRLIYYSQIVNDFQKGDIAEGYSVSREKKESFPLTVTSAQKNPTAFYLCASSMTATNEKLFFGSGTQLSVL.

Details on this clone: In the same sample, other DNA sequences code for this CDR3. This chain links TRBV5-1 with TRBJ2-2, with 15 bases identical to TRBD2. The CDR3 loop spans 16 amino acids. With 3 bases clipped from V and 4 bases from J, the junction kept 1 base outside the gene matches. Germline V gene sequence: CDR1 SGHRS, CDR2 YFSETQ. The CDR3 reads CASSSGLAGGTGELFF. As DNA, the CDR3 is TGCGCCAGCAGCTCGGGACTAGCGGGGGGCACCGGGGAGCTGTTTTTT.

The CDR3 region has the DNA TGTGCCAGCTCACCATCGAGGGGGCGCCGGAATTATGGCTACACCTTC. Translated: CASSPSRGRRNYGYTF. The chain is built from TRBV18 and TRBJ1-2; TRBD1 matches 7 bases. The CDR3 has 16 amino acids. The trim removed 2 bases at V and 5 bases at J, leaving 11 bases unmatched. Germline V gene sequence: CDR1 KGHSH, CDR2 LQKENI.

This chain uses TRBV5-1 with TRBJ2-1; D not certain. V lost 2 bases and J 0 bases, leaving 9 bases between the germline ends. The V gene's germline CDR1 is SGHRS and CDR2 YFSETQ. CDR3 length: 15 residues. The CDR3 region has the DNA TGCGCCAGCAGCTTTTTCGGTCTCTCCTACAATGAGCAGTTCTTC. It translates to CASSFFGLSYNEQFF.

The rearrangement links TRBV5-1 to TRBJ2-3; 11 bases are shared with TRBD2. The J segment lost 2 bases and the V segment lost 3 bases, leaving 8 bases of the junction unmatched. This CDR3 spans 17 amino acids. Germline-derived CDR1 and CDR2 are SGHRS and YFSETQ. The CDR3 DNA follows: TGCGCCAGCAGCTCCCTTATAGCGGGGGGGCCCACAGATACGCAGTATTTT. It specifies CASSSLIAGGPTDTQYF.

The chain links TRBV10-3 to TRBJ2-1; TRBD2 matches at 7 bases. This CDR3 region has 17 residues. The germline V gene has CDR1 ENHRY and CDR2 SYGVKD. Trimming at V came to 4 bases and at J to 5 bases, leaving 14 bases not matched to a gene. The CDR3 loop is CAISAQTSGGLNNEQFF. CDR3 coding DNA: TGTGCCATCAGTGCCCAGACCTCGGGAGGCCTAAACAATGAGCAGTTCTTC.